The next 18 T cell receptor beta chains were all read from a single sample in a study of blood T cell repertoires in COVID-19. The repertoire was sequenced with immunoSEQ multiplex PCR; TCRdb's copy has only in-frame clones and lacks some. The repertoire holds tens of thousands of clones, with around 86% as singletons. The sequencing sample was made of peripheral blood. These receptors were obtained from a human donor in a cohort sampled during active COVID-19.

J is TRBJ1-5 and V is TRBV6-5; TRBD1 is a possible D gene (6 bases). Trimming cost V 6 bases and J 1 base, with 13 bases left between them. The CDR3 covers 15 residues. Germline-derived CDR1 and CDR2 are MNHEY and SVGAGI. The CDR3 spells CASRMGGASNQPQHF. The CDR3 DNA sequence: TGTGCCAGCAGGATGGGGGGGGCAAGCAATCAGCCCCAGCATTTT.

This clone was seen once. CDR3 DNA: TGTGCCAGCAGTGATTCGCGGGGCTTCTACAATGAGCAGTTCTTC. Protein sequence: CASSDSRGFYNEQFF. The gene calls are TRBV6-1 and TRBJ2-1; D might be TRBD2 (6 bases). V was cut by 3 bases and J by 3 bases, with 12 bases left in between. Germline V gene sequence: CDR1 MNHNS, CDR2 SASEGT. The CDR3 sequence is 15 residues long.

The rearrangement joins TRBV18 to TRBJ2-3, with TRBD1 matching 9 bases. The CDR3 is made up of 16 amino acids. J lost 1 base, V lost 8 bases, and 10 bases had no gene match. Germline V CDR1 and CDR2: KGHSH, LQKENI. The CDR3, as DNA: TGTGCCAGCGCAGAACTGTGGACAGGGGGCACAGATACGCAGTATTTT. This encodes CASAELWTGGTDTQYF.

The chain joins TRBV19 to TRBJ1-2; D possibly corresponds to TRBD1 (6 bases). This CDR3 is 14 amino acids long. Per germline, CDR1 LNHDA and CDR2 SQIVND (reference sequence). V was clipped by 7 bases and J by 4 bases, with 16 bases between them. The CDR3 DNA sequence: TGTGCCAGTACTCAGGAAGGGGGAATCTATGGCTACACCTTC. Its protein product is CASTQEGGIYGYTF.

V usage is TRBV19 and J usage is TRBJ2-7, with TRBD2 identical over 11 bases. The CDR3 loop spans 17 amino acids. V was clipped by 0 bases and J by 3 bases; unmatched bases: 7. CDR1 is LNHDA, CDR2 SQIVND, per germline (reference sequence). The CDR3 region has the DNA TGTGCCAGTAGTATAGAGGCCCCCGGGACTAGCGGCTACGAGCAGTACTTC. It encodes CASSIEAPGTSGYEQYF.

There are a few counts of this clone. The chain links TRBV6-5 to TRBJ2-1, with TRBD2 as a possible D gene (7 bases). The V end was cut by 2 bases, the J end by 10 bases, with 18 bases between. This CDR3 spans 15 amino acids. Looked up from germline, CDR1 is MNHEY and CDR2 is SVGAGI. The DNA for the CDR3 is TGTGCCAGCAGTTACCAGGGGACTAACCCAAGGGAGCAGTTCTTC. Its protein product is CASSYQGTNPREQFF.

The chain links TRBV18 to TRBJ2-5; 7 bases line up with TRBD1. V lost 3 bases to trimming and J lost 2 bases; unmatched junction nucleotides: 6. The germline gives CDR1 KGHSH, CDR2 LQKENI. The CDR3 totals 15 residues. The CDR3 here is CASSPGTERQETQYF. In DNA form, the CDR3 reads TGTGCCAGCTCACCCGGGACAGAGAGGCAAGAGACCCAGTACTTC.

The CDR3 region is CASSPLAGTGVSQYF. The CDR3 DNA sequence: TGTGCCAGCAGCCCGTTAGCCGGGACAGGGGTCTCCCAGTACTTC. The chain carries TRBV3-1 (or the pseudogene TRBV3-2) and TRBJ2-5, with 10 bases aligning to TRBD1. The CDR3 sequence is 15 residues long. Losses at the gene ends were 4 bases for V and 9 bases for J; bases not matched to a gene: 11. Looked up from germline, CDR1 is LGHDT and CDR2 is YNNKEL (reference sequence).

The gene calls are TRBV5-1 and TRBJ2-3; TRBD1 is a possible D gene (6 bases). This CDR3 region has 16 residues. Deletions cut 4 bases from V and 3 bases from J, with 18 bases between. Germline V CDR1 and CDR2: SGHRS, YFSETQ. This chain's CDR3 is CASSPSPVRGTDTQYF. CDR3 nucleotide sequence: TGCGCCAGCAGCCCCTCGCCAGTCAGGGGTACAGATACGCAGTATTTT.

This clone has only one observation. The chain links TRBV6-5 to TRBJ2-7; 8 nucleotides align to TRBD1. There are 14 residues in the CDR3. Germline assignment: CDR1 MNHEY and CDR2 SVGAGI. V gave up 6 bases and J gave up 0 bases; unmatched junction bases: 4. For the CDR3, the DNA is TGTGCCAGCAGCCGACAGGGGTCCTCCTACGAGCAGTACTTC. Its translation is CASSRQGSSYEQYF.

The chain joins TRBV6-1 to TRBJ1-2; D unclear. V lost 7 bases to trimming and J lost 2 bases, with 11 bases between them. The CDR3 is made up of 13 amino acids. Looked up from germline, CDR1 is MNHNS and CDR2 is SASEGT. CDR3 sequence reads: CASTDSGNYGYTF. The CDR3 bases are TGTGCCAGCACGGATAGCGGAAACTATGGCTACACCTTC.

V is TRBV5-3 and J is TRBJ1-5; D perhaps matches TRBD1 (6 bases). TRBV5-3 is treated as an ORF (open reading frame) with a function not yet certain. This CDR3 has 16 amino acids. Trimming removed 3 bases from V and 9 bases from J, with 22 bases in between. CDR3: CARSSLDTGLLGPQHF. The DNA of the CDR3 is TGTGCCAGAAGCTCCTTAGATACAGGGCTCCTGGGGCCCCAGCATTTT.

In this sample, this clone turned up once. The CDR3 region has the DNA TGTGCCAGCAGTTTAATGTGGGGAGACCAGTACTTC. It is translated as CASSLMWGDQYF. The genes are TRBV28 and TRBJ2-5; maybe TRBD2 (5 bases). Trimming took 2 bases from V and 10 from J, leaving 11 bases between them. Germline V gene lookup returns CDR1 MDHEN and CDR2 SYDVKM. This CDR3 region has 12 residues.

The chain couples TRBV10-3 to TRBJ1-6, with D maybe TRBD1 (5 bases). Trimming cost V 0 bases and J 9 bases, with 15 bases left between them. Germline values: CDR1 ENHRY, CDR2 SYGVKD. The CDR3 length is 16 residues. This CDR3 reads CAISESGQGRGSPLHF. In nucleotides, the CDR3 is TGTGCCATCAGTGAGTCGGGGCAGGGTCGCGGTTCACCCCTCCACTTT.

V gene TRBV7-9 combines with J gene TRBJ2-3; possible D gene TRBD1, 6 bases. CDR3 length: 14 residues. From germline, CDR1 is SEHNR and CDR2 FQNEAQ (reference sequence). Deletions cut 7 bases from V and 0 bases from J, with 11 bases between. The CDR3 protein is CASTLQGSTDTQYF. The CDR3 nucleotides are TGTGCCAGCACTCTCCAGGGGAGCACAGATACGCAGTATTTT.

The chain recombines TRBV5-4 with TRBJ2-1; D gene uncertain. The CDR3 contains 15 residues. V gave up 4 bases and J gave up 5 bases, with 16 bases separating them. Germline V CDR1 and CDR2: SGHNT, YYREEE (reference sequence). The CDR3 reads CASSPPRAPNNEQFF. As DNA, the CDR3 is TGTGCCAGCAGCCCGCCTAGAGCTCCCAACAATGAGCAGTTCTTC.

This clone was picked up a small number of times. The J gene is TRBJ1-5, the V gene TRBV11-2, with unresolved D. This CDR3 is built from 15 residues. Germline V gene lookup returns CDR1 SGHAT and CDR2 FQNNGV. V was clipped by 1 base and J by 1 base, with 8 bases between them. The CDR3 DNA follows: TGTGCCAGCAGCTTAGGGGTTAGCAGCAATCAGCCCCAGCATTTT. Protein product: CASSLGVSSNQPQHF.

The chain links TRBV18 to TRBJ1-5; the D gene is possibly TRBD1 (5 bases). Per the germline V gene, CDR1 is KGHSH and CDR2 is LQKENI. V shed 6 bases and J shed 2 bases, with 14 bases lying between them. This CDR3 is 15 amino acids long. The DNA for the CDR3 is TGTGCCAGCTCCCCCTCCACAGGCCGCAATCAGCCCCAGCATTTT. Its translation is CASSPSTGRNQPQHF.